Listed below are T cell receptor beta chains from one sample, sequenced in a study of blood T cell repertoires in COVID-19. Using immunoSEQ multiplex PCR, the repertoire was profiled, and TCRdb retains in-frame clones only, with some absent. The sample holds under 300,000 clones; 80% to 90% are singletons and the top ten take around 2.4%. The sequenced sample was peripheral blood. These receptors were taken from a man aged 35 to 55 who had recovered from COVID-19. The conserved cysteine and the conserved F or W are not part of the CDR3 here.

V gene,J gene,CDR3 protein
TRBV19,TRBJ2-3,ASRGDRGSDTQY
TRBV27,TRBJ1-1,ASSSLILDRGHTEAF
TRBV7-9,TRBJ1-3,ASSPLGSGNTIY
TRBV29-1,TRBJ1-1,SVEGPNTEAF
TRBV9,TRBJ1-1,ASSAETGTEAF
TRBV2,TRBJ1-2,ASSVNQGGYT
TRBV5-1,TRBJ2-2,ASSGQGTGELF
TRBV7-2,TRBJ2-6,ASSRRGPGANVLT
TRBV29-1,TRBJ1-1,SVEEWTGRAF
TRBV6-5,TRBJ2-2,ASSYSSPGHGELF
TRBV2,TRBJ2-7,ASSEGLGTSGSYEQY
TRBV18,TRBJ1-1,ASSPLRGNTEAF
TRBV29-1,TRBJ2-3,SVEGPSGGVDTQY
TRBV10-3,TRBJ1-2,AISESPDNLYGYT
TRBV5-1,TRBJ2-2,ASSLELAANTGELF
TRBV13,TRBJ1-6,ASSYRQNSPLH
TRBV7-9,TRBJ1-4,ASSLGGSLEKLF
TRBV30,TRBJ2-7,ACGTGAIKY
TRBV4-3,TRBJ2-5,ASSQALSGVETQY
TRBV5-5,TRBJ2-7,ASSLAYEQY
TRBV27,TRBJ2-7,ASSPRDRLYEQY
TRBV4-1,TRBJ1-6,ASSPLGPSPLH
TRBV7-2,TRBJ2-7,ASSLGQGTSGLWYEQY
TRBV5-1,TRBJ2-3,ASSFGSERSQY
TRBV6-6,TRBJ1-2,AINPITGTGTSYT
TRBV10-2,TRBJ2-5,ASSDYREETQY
TRBV12-5,TRBJ2-7,ASGLAQGYSYEQY
TRBV30,TRBJ2-7,TWSVLRGYEQY
TRBV5-4,TRBJ1-6,ASSRDSSYNSPLH
TRBV30,TRBJ1-2,AWRQERNYGYT
TRBV6-2/TRBV6-3,TRBJ2-7,ASSRDIYEQY
TRBV10-2,TRBJ2-4,ASSPGGIAKNIQY
TRBV2,TRBJ2-1,ASSEGQFLEQF